This entry lists 26 T cell receptor beta chains sequenced from one sample in a study of blood T cell repertoires in COVID-19. Profiled with immunoSEQ multiplex PCR; TCRdb holds only in-frame clones, not every one. The table records 200,000 to 250,000 clones, about nine tenths of them present only once. Sequencing was performed on peripheral blood. The receptors originated from a man younger than 45 who had recovered from COVID-19.

The J gene is TRBJ1-6, the V gene TRBV19, with D unresolved. This CDR3 region has 15 residues. Deletions cut 5 bases from V and 7 bases from J, with 15 bases between. CDR1 LNHDA and CDR2 SQIVND come from the germline V gene (reference sequence). The CDR3 reads CASSSSAPGNSPLHF. In DNA, the CDR3 is TGTGCCAGTAGTTCCTCCGCCCCGGGGAATTCACCCCTCCACTTT.

J is TRBJ1-1 and V is TRBV7-8; 7 positions match TRBD1. Germline CDR1 SGHVS, CDR2 FQNEAQ. CDR3 length equals 15 residues. The V and J ends lost 2 bases and 5 bases, in that order; junction bases with no gene match: 8. CDR3 sequence reads: CASSLRRDRETEAFF. CDR3 nucleotides: TGTGCCAGCAGCTTAAGGAGAGACAGGGAGACTGAAGCTTTCTTT.

This rearrangement joins TRBV29-1 to TRBJ1-1; 9 bases map to TRBD1. Germline V lookup: CDR1 SQVTM, CDR2 ANQGSEA. The CDR3 spans 12 residues. CDR3 bases: TGCGGGGGGACAGGGTTGAACACTGAAGCTTTCTTT. The encoded protein is CGGTGLNTEAFF.

This clone was seen a few times. V usage is TRBV7-9 and J usage is TRBJ1-5; TRBD1 aligns across 9 bases. V gave up 5 bases and J gave up 2 bases; unmatched junction bases: 4. The CDR3 is 15 amino acids. Looked up from germline, CDR1 is SEHNR and CDR2 is FQNEAQ (reference sequence). CDR3 nucleotides: TGTGCCAGCAGCACCTGGACAGGGGGCAATCAGCCCCAGCATTTT. Translating gives CASSTWTGGNQPQHF.

The chain has TRBV27 and TRBJ2-7; D not resolved. Germline CDR1 reads MNHEY; CDR2 reads SMNVEV (reference sequence). The CDR3 has 12 residues. Trimming removed 8 bases at V and 0 bases at J, with 8 bases between. The CDR3 sequence is CASSPSSYEQYF. Written as DNA, the CDR3 is TGTGCCAGCTCCCCCAGCTCCTACGAGCAGTACTTC.

This chain joins TRBV30 and TRBJ2-7; D is uncertain. Germline V gene data show CDR1 as GTSNPN and CDR2 as SVGIG (reference sequence). The CDR3 has 14 residues. The V end lost 0 bases, the J end lost 1 base, and 10 bases lay between the germline ends. This CDR3 is CAWSVGSLSYEQYF. The CDR3 DNA sequence: TGTGCCTGGAGTGTTGGTAGTCTATCCTACGAGCAGTACTTC.

This chain uses TRBV3-1 (or the pseudogene TRBV3-2) with TRBJ2-5; tentative D call: TRBD2 (6 bases). Germline loops: CDR1 LGHDT, CDR2 YNNKEL (reference sequence). The CDR3 loop spans 13 amino acids. V lost 2 bases and J lost 5, with 9 bases in between. CDR3 bases: TGTGCCAGCAGCCAATCTAGCGCCGAGACCCAGTACTTC. Protein: CASSQSSAETQYF.

This chain uses TRBV2 with TRBJ2-7; TRBD1 might be the D (5 bases). Trimming shortened V by 2 bases and J by 7 bases, and 18 bases separated the two germline ends. Germline lookup yields CDR1 SNHLY and CDR2 FYNNEI. CDR3 size: 15 residues. As DNA, the CDR3 is TGTGCCAGCAGTGAATTTAGACAGCTCGCATGGGAGCAGTACTTC. Amino acid sequence: CASSEFRQLAWEQYF.

This chain uses TRBV11-2 with TRBJ2-1; 8 nucleotides match TRBD1. The V and J ends lost 5 bases and 6 bases, in that order; junction bases with no gene match: 12. Germline values: CDR1 SGHAT, CDR2 FQNNGV. CDR3 length equals 16 residues. CDR3 coding DNA: TGTGCCAGCAGCGGTTACCGGGACAGGCTCCGCAATGAGCAGTTCTTC. Translating gives CASSGYRDRLRNEQFF.

The CDR3 loop is CASRPAGNIVHGYTF. CDR3 bases: TGTGCCAGCAGACCCGCGGGGAACATAGTCCATGGCTACACCTTC. The J gene is TRBJ1-2, the V gene TRBV6-4; D gene unclear. The germline V and J ends were trimmed by 6 bases and 6 bases, with 20 bases remaining between them. The CDR3 length is 15 residues. Looked up from germline, CDR1 is MRHNA and CDR2 is SNTAGT.

This sequence joins TRBV23-1 and TRBJ1-1; D ambiguous. TRBV23-1 is given ORF status, its function remaining uncertain. The CDR3 spans 13 residues. V was trimmed by 6 bases and J by 5 bases, leaving 13 bases between them. The CDR3 region is CASRENWRTEAFF. CDR3 in DNA: TGCGCCAGCAGGGAGAATTGGAGGACTGAAGCTTTCTTT.

This clone is a singleton in its sample. The V call is TRBV7-2, the J call TRBJ2-3; TRBD2 matches 9 bases. Germline CDR1 is SGHTA and CDR2 is FQGNSA. The ends lost 2 bases at V and 2 bases at J; junction bases unmatched: 2. The CDR3 loop spans 15 amino acids. The CDR3 here is CASSLQRGVTDTQYF. DNA of the CDR3: TGTGCCAGCAGCTTACAGCGGGGGGTCACAGATACGCAGTATTTT. The variable domain in full, completed from reference TRBV7-2 and TRBJ2-3, reads GAGVSQSPSNKVTEKGKDVELRCDPISGHTALYWYRQSLGQGLEFLIYFQGNSAPDKSGLPSDRFSAERTGGSVSTLTIQRTQQEDSAVYLCASSLQRGVTDTQYFGPGTRLTVL.

CDR3 nucleotides: TGTGCCAGCAGTACTTCCACAGGGGCGAGGGACTATGGCTACACCTTC. It yields the protein CASSTSTGARDYGYTF. The J gene is TRBJ1-2, the V gene TRBV6-2 or TRBV6-3; 7 bases are shared with TRBD1. The CDR3 spans 16 residues. Germline lookup yields CDR1 MNHEY and CDR2 SVGEGT. V was pared by 5 bases and J by 3 bases, with 12 bases of the junction left unmatched.

V usage is TRBV11-2 and J usage is TRBJ1-1; 7 nucleotides agree with TRBD1. The germline CDR1 and CDR2 sequences are SGHAT and FQNNGV. CDR3 length: 18 residues. The ends lost 5 bases at V and 1 base at J; junction bases unmatched: 16. The CDR3 nucleotides read TGTGCCAGCAGCCCCCGTATAGGATCCTGGACAGGGAACACTGAAGCTTTCTTT. This encodes CASSPRIGSWTGNTEAFF.

This clone was seen a single time. The rearrangement joins TRBV6-1 to TRBJ2-7; TRBD1 matches at 9 bases. CDR1 is MNHNS, CDR2 SASEGT, per germline. This CDR3 region has 15 residues. The junction had 8 bases not matched to a gene; V was cut back by 5 bases and J by 3 bases. The CDR3 here is CASSSGTGSYYEQYF. The DNA for the CDR3 is TGTGCCAGCAGTTCCGGGACAGGGAGTTACTACGAGCAGTACTTC.

The CDR3 DNA sequence: TGTGCCAGCTCACCCAGGGGGCTTTCTGAAGCTTTCTTT. This encodes CASSPRGLSEAFF. The V call is TRBV18, the J call TRBJ1-1, with TRBD1 identical over 8 bases. The J segment lost 6 bases and the V segment lost 3 bases, leaving 3 bases of the junction unmatched. Germline CDR1 and CDR2: KGHSH and LQKENI. The CDR3 runs to 13 residues.

CDR3 nucleotides: TGCGCCAGCAGCCAAGGGAGGGCGACAGATACGCAGTATTTT. Its protein product is CASSQGRATDTQYF. The chain is built from TRBV4-1 and TRBJ2-3; TRBD2 might be the D (6 bases). CDR3 length: 14 amino acids. Looked up from germline, CDR1 is MGHRA and CDR2 is YSYEKL. The germline V and J ends were trimmed by 1 base and 3 bases, with 8 bases remaining between them.

This chain joins TRBV18 and TRBJ2-3; the D gene is possibly TRBD1 (6 bases). The germline gives CDR1 KGHSH, CDR2 LQKENI. The CDR3 runs 16 residues. V dropped 2 bases and J dropped 2 bases, with 14 bases sitting between them. The DNA for the CDR3 is TGTGCCAGCTCACCAAAGGACAGCTCCTACACAGATACGCAGTATTTT. Amino acids: CASSPKDSSYTDTQYF.

The rearrangement links TRBV12-3 or TRBV12-4 to TRBJ1-2; D unresolved. This CDR3 region has 13 residues. V lost 6 bases to trimming and J lost 7 bases, with 15 bases between them. CDR3 loop: CASRVGVAGGYTF. For the CDR3, the DNA is TGTGCCAGCAGAGTCGGGGTAGCGGGTGGCTACACCTTC.

The chain uses TRBV6-1 and TRBJ1-2, with TRBD1 matching 11 bases. This CDR3 is 15 amino acids long. Germline V gives CDR1 MNHNS, CDR2 SASEGT. V lost 6 bases, J lost 4 bases, and 7 bases stayed unmatched. The CDR3 sequence: CASRPDRGRTYGYTF. In DNA, the CDR3 is TGTGCCAGCAGACCGGACAGGGGGCGAACCTATGGCTACACCTTC.

This chain links TRBV6-6 with TRBJ2-4; no clear D gene. Germline V gives CDR1 MNHNY, CDR2 SVGAGI (reference sequence). Trimming shortened V by 2 bases and J by 0 bases, and 5 bases separated the two germline ends. This CDR3 comprises 14 residues. The CDR3 DNA follows: TGTGCCAGCAGTTACGCGCTAGCCAAAAACATTCAGTACTTC. Translating it yields CASSYALAKNIQYF.

The J gene is TRBJ2-7, the V gene TRBV4-1, with 8 positions matching TRBD1. From germline, CDR1 is MGHRA and CDR2 YSYEKL. With 5 bases clipped from V and 2 bases from J, the junction kept 5 bases outside the gene matches. The CDR3 covers 14 residues. For the CDR3, the DNA is TGCGCCAGCAGCTTCCGGACAGGGACCTACGAGCAGTACTTC. Amino acid sequence: CASSFRTGTYEQYF.

This chain connects TRBV4-2 to TRBJ1-3, with a possible D match to TRBD1 (5 bases). V lost 1 base to trimming and J lost 6 bases, with 7 bases between them. The CDR3 contains 13 residues. Germline V gene sequence: CDR1 LGHNA, CDR2 YNFKEQ. The CDR3 sequence: CASSQGGENTIYF. The CDR3 DNA reads TGTGCCAGCAGCCAAGGGGGGGAAAACACCATATATTTT.

This clone was counted only a few times. This chain joins TRBV27 and TRBJ2-7; D is uncertain. The CDR3 is 14 residues long. Looked up from germline, CDR1 is MNHEY and CDR2 is SMNVEV (reference sequence). V was cut by 5 bases and J by 3 bases, with 14 bases left in between. The CDR3 spells CASSIRDTYYEQYF. CDR3 DNA: TGTGCCAGCAGTATCCGCGACACGTACTACGAGCAGTACTTC.

In its sample, this clone was seen a few times. The V gene is TRBV5-1, the J gene TRBJ2-7; D not resolved. The CDR3 contains 14 residues. V lost 6 bases and J 6 bases, leaving 19 bases between the germline ends. CDR1 SGHRS and CDR2 YFSETQ come from the germline V gene. The CDR3 DNA sequence: TGCGCCAGCAACGCCGGGTTGGGTTCGGGCGAGCAGTACTTC. It yields the protein CASNAGLGSGEQYF.

The V gene is TRBV9, the J gene TRBJ2-2; no clear D. Trimming took 4 bases from V and 6 from J, leaving 13 bases between them. Germline lookup yields CDR1 SGDLS and CDR2 YYNGEE. The CDR3 length is 14 residues. In nucleotides, the CDR3 is TGTGCCAGCAGCCCTACTTCCAGGCCCGGGGAGCTGTTTTTT. Residues: CASSPTSRPGELFF.